This T cell receptor (beta chain) was sequenced for a study of blood T cells in healthy people across ages. Study results and caveats: Fewer expanded clones and more diversity marked long-lived versus aged donors. Considered underestimates were the diversity estimates obtained from one million T cells.

This CDR3 spans 14 amino acids. The germline V gene encodes CDR1 SNHLY and CDR2 FYNNEI. Trimming took off 8 bases at V and 1 base at J, with 14 bases between the two ends. Primed by a sample-barcoded 5' primer and a J-beta primer mix, a second PCR proceeded for roughly 7 to 11 cycles. A tag from a template-switch adaptor with 12 random nucleotides marked each cDNA molecule. TCRdb redid the calling of the 5' RACE reads with MiXCR, one entry per CDR3 protein. The profile shows hundreds of thousands of distinct CDR3 sequences, over 40% of them singletons. Details on this clonotype: The antigen is undetermined.

This TCR was recovered from a woman of 80 years or more in good health. The chain is built from TRBV2 and TRBJ2-5; the D gene is possibly TRBD2 (6 bases). Sequenced input: blood. This CDR3 reads CASLETRSQETQYF. In nucleotides, the CDR3 is TGTGCCAGCTTGGAGACTAGAAGCCAAGAGACCCAGTACTTC.